The present T cell receptor (beta chain) was sequenced within a study of cytomegalovirus exposure and HLA in healthy donors. In regard to this clone: The antigen is not known.

Whole-study findings and limits: While the bulk of TCR sequences proved rare, some public TCRs turned up in many donors.

PCR involved 60 Vbeta and 13 Jbeta primers. Per the study methods: A later analysis tallied 80 million or so unique TCR beta chains, 8.5 million to 11 million of them shared. Only in-frame clones appear in the TCRdb table, and some are missing; sequencing was by immunoSEQ multiplex PCR. The V and J calls and clone size come from that table; D and trimming were worked out from the DNA. The table lists under 250,000 clones, about 84% of them singletons. CDR3 length equals 15 residues. The germline V gene encodes CDR1 SNHLY and CDR2 FYNNEI. Germline trimming cut 7 bases from V and 0 bases from J; bases unmatched to any gene: 6.

The V call is TRBV2, the J call TRBJ1-1, with 9 bases identical to TRBD1. The sequenced sample consisted of PBMCs. The clonotype was recovered from a human donor in good health. CDR3 region: CASTLTGGMNTEAFF. DNA for the CDR3: TGTGCCAGCACCCTGACAGGGGGGATGAACACTGAAGCTTTCTTT. Filled out from reference TRBV2 and TRBJ1-1, the complete variable domain reads EPEVTQTPSHQVTQMGQEVILRCVPISNHLYFYWYRQILGQKVEFLVSFYNNEISEKSEIFDDQFSVERPDGSNFTLKIRSTKLEDSAMYFCASTLTGGMNTEAFFGQGTRLTVV.